Following are 21 T cell receptor beta chains from one sample sequenced in a study of cytomegalovirus exposure and HLA in healthy donors. With 60 Vbeta and 13 Jbeta primers, the PCR was carried out. TCRdb keeps only in-frame clones here, not all; method: immunoSEQ multiplex PCR. The sample records around 180,000 clones, roughly 80% being singletons. Sequenced input: PBMCs. These receptors were obtained from a male donor in good health and CMV-seronegative.

The J gene is TRBJ2-5, the V gene TRBV19; 10 bases align to TRBD2. The trim removed 7 bases at V and 3 bases at J, leaving 8 bases unmatched. The germline gives CDR1 LNHDA, CDR2 SQIVND (reference sequence). The CDR3 is 15 residues long. CDR3 sequence reads: CASKKREGYEETQYF. The CDR3 DNA follows: TGTGCCAGTAAAAAGCGGGAGGGATATGAAGAGACCCAGTACTTC.

The J gene is TRBJ2-5, the V gene TRBV5-4, with a tentative D call TRBD1 (6 bases). The CDR3 runs 15 residues. V was pared by 0 bases and J by 5 bases, with 14 bases between. Germline V gene sequence: CDR1 SGHNT, CDR2 YYREEE (reference sequence). CDR3 sequence reads: CASSLGIRGWETQYF. For the CDR3, the DNA is TGTGCCAGCAGCTTGGGAATCAGGGGTTGGGAGACCCAGTACTTC.

The V call is TRBV12-5, the J call TRBJ2-1, with 10 nucleotides matching TRBD1. This CDR3 is 15 amino acids long. Per germline, CDR1 LGHNT and CDR2 FRNRAP. Trimming at V came to 7 bases and at J to 2 bases, leaving 5 bases not matched to a gene. The CDR3 spells CASDRGQGTYNEQFF. DNA for the CDR3: TGTGCTAGTGATAGGGGACAGGGGACCTACAATGAGCAGTTCTTC.

This clone was observed a single time. The chain has TRBV30 and TRBJ2-1; 11 bases align to TRBD1. Germline assignment: CDR1 GTSNPN and CDR2 SVGIG (reference sequence). The CDR3 length is 16 residues. Losses at the gene ends were 2 bases for V and 11 bases for J; bases not matched to a gene: 14. In DNA, the CDR3 is TGTGCCTGGAGTTCCTGGGACAGGGGGTCGCCAAGGAAGCAGTTCTTC. Protein sequence: CAWSSWDRGSPRKQFF.

V usage is TRBV19 and J usage is TRBJ2-3, with no clear D. Germline V gene sequence: CDR1 LNHDA, CDR2 SQIVND (reference sequence). The V end lost 5 bases, the J end lost 0 bases, and 9 bases lay between the germline ends. There are 14 residues in the CDR3. CDR3 nucleotide sequence: TGTGCCAGTAGTGACTCTACTAGCACAGATACGCAGTATTTT. As protein: CASSDSTSTDTQYF.

The rearrangement uses TRBV11-2 and TRBJ2-7, with D maybe TRBD1 (5 bases). Deletions cut 5 bases from V and 1 base from J, with 9 bases between. The CDR3 loop spans 13 amino acids. Germline V gene lookup returns CDR1 SGHAT and CDR2 FQNNGV. CDR3: CASSLTVSYEQYF. The CDR3 DNA reads TGTGCCAGCAGCCTGACAGTGTCCTACGAGCAGTACTTC.

V gene TRBV6-4 combines with J gene TRBJ2-3, with D possibly TRBD2 on 7 matching bases. CDR3 length: 15 residues. Germline assignment: CDR1 MRHNA and CDR2 SNTAGT. Trimming removed 7 bases at V and 5 bases at J, with 19 bases between. CDR3 DNA: TGTGCCAGCAAACTCTCTAGCGGAGGGGGAGATACGCAGTATTTT. Protein product: CASKLSSGGGDTQYF.

This clone was counted a few times. The chain uses TRBV19 and TRBJ1-1; the D is unclear. Germline V lookup: CDR1 LNHDA, CDR2 SQIVND (reference sequence). Trimming took off 3 bases at V and 6 bases at J, with 20 bases between the two ends. This CDR3 spans 16 amino acids. The CDR3 is CASSIGGLPLYSEAFF. CDR3 nucleotide sequence: TGTGCCAGTAGTATCGGAGGGCTGCCGCTATACTCTGAAGCTTTCTTT. The full variable domain, completed using reference TRBV19 and TRBJ1-1, is DGGITQSPKYLFRKEGQNVTLSCEQNLNHDAMYWYRQDPGQGLRLIYYSQIVNDFQKGDIAEGYSVSREKKESFPLTVTSAQKNPTAFYLCASSIGGLPLYSEAFFGQGTRLTVV.

The chain recombines TRBV6-5 with TRBJ2-6; the D gene is possibly TRBD1 (5 bases). Trimming took off 2 bases at V and 0 bases at J, with 5 bases between the two ends. Germline lookup yields CDR1 MNHEY and CDR2 SVGAGI. This CDR3 spans 15 amino acids. The CDR3 reads CASSYQGSGANVLTF. The CDR3 DNA is TGTGCCAGCAGTTACCAGGGCTCTGGGGCCAACGTCCTGACTTTC.

In its sample, this clone was seen a few times. This chain links TRBV10-3 with TRBJ1-6; 9 bases agree with TRBD1. CDR1 is ENHRY, CDR2 SYGVKD, per germline. The CDR3 is made up of 14 amino acids. J gave up 10 bases and V 8 bases, and 9 bases lay outside the gene matches. The CDR3: CAIGDRDVQSPLHF. The CDR3 nucleotides are TGTGCCATCGGGGACAGGGACGTTCAATCACCCCTCCACTTT.

The rearrangement joins TRBV5-1 to TRBJ2-7; 9 bases align to TRBD1. J was trimmed by 6 bases and V by 7 bases; bases with no gene match: 17. Germline CDR1 SGHRS, CDR2 YFSETQ. CDR3 size: 16 residues. In DNA form, the CDR3 reads TGCGCCAGCGGCCTCGCCATGGGACAGGGAGGATCCGAGCAGTACTTC. Its protein product is CASGLAMGQGGSEQYF.

This clone is a singleton in its sample. The V and J genes are TRBV7-2 and TRBJ2-2; 8 bases match TRBD2. CDR1 is SGHTA, CDR2 FQGNSA, per germline. CDR3 length equals 19 residues. J gave up 5 bases and V 0 bases, and 14 bases lay outside the gene matches. The CDR3: CASSLAPWAGGVNTGELFF. The CDR3 region has the DNA TGTGCCAGCAGCTTAGCACCCTGGGCGGGGGGCGTAAATACCGGGGAGCTGTTTTTT.

This clone has just a few counts. The chain's CDR3 is CASSQDPSGGLGGNGELFF. The CDR3 coding sequence is TGCGCCAGCAGCCAAGATCCTAGCGGGGGCCTTGGTGGGAACGGGGAGCTGTTTTTT. The V and J genes are TRBV4-3 and TRBJ2-2; 10 nucleotides align to TRBD2. CDR1 LGHNA and CDR2 YSLEER come from the germline V gene. The CDR3 spans 19 residues. With 0 bases clipped from V and 7 bases from J, the junction kept 14 bases outside the gene matches.

This chain connects TRBV7-2 to TRBJ2-1; D call uncertain. The germline CDR1 and CDR2 sequences are SGHTA and FQGNSA. The V gene lost 6 bases and the J gene lost 8 bases, with 11 bases spanning the gap. The CDR3 consists of 12 residues. CDR3 region: CASSPLPDEQFF. The CDR3 nucleotides read TGTGCCAGCAGTCCCCTCCCGGATGAGCAGTTCTTC.

This sequence joins TRBV5-4 and TRBJ1-1; 7 positions match TRBD1. CDR3 size: 16 residues. V lost 4 bases, J lost 4 bases, and 13 bases stayed unmatched. Germline V gene sequence: CDR1 SGHNT, CDR2 YYREEE (reference sequence). CDR3 loop: CASSPEAGTVGTEAFF. The CDR3 DNA reads as TGTGCCAGCAGCCCCGAAGCCGGGACAGTAGGCACTGAAGCTTTCTTT.

This clone was seen only a few times. V gene TRBV5-6 combines with J gene TRBJ1-1; 7 bases fit TRBD1. V shed 7 bases, J shed 5 bases, and the junction held 11 bases outside the gene matches. The V gene's germline CDR1 is SGHDT and CDR2 YYEEEE. The CDR3 runs 14 residues. The CDR3 DNA is TGTGCCAGCGCCGTGAGGGGGCGCATGACTGAAGCTTTCTTT. Translated, it gives CASAVRGRMTEAFF.

In its sample, this clone was seen once. The genes are TRBV6-1 and TRBJ2-1, with 10 bases identical to TRBD2. With V trimmed by 4 bases and J by 4 bases, 4 bases remained unmatched. Germline V gene sequence: CDR1 MNHNS, CDR2 SASEGT. The CDR3 sequence is 15 residues long. The DNA of the CDR3 is TGTGCCAGCAGTGGTGCTAGCGGGAGTTACAATGAGCAGTTCTTC. This codes for CASSGASGSYNEQFF.

The CDR3 sequence is CASSLDGTTYNEQFF. DNA of the CDR3: TGTGCCAGCAGCTTGGATGGGACTACCTACAATGAGCAGTTCTTC. This chain connects TRBV5-5 to TRBJ2-1; 7 bases are a match to TRBD2. V lost 0 bases and J lost 2; bases outside the gene matches: 2. Germline V lookup: CDR1 SGHKS, CDR2 YYEKEE (reference sequence). The CDR3 is made up of 15 amino acids.

This chain uses TRBV7-9 with TRBJ2-3; a possible D gene is TRBD1 (5 bases). Germline CDR1 reads SEHNR; CDR2 reads FQNEAQ (reference sequence). This CDR3 has 14 amino acids. Trimming removed 6 bases at V and 4 bases at J, with 14 bases between. CDR3 DNA: TGTGCCAGCAGTCCTGCCCAGGGCTCAGATACGCAGTATTTT. This sequence encodes CASSPAQGSDTQYF.

The chain couples TRBV19 to TRBJ1-4; 7 bases map to TRBD1. The CDR3 is 15 residues long. Trimming removed 4 bases from V and 4 bases from J; junction bases left unmatched: 6. Germline V CDR1 and CDR2: LNHDA, SQIVND (reference sequence). The CDR3 nucleotides read TGTGCCAGTAGTACACAGGGGCGAAGTAATGAAAAACTGTTTTTT. It translates to CASSTQGRSNEKLFF.

The chain combines TRBV4-2 with TRBJ2-1; a possible D gene is TRBD2 (5 bases). This CDR3 is built from 14 residues. In germline, CDR1 is LGHNA, CDR2 YNFKEQ. With 1 base removed from V and 5 bases from J, the gap between germline ends came to 9 bases. CDR3 amino acids: CASSQGETNNEQFF. Here the CDR3 DNA reads TGTGCCAGCAGCCAAGGGGAGACTAACAATGAGCAGTTCTTC.